This T cell receptor beta chain emerged from a study of Ad26.COV2.S vaccination and SARS-CoV-2 variants. Using immunoSEQ multiplex PCR, the repertoire was profiled, and TCRdb retains in-frame clones only, with some absent. Of about 350,000 clones listed, approximately 85% are singletons. A remark on this clone: Its matching antigen is unknown.

Indicated treatment: about 20 received Ad26.COV2.S at low or high dose, single or two shots; 5 received placebo; per-sample allocation not given. The samples date from day 63 after the first vaccine or placebo injection. An adult aged 18-55 years in Boston served as the donor. Wuhan-strain spike was delivered by a replication-incompetent Ad26 vector. Study-wide findings and caveats: Participants in the vaccine arm had higher spike-specific TCR breadth; placebo recipients had lower. Reported post-vaccination CD8+ and CD4+ T cell responses to spike showed substantial breadth.

The sequence was collected from a person aged 18-60 years who received the Ad26.COV2.S COVID-19 vaccine or a placebo. The material was peripheral blood, obtained in a trial of Ad26.COV2.S vaccine versus placebo.

As DNA, the CDR3 is TGCGCCAGCAGCACCGGATTAGCGGGAGTGGGCTACGAGCAGTACTTC. This translates into CASSTGLAGVGYEQYF. This rearrangement joins TRBV5-1 to TRBJ2-7; 9 bases map to TRBD2. With 4 bases clipped from V and 3 bases from J, the junction kept 11 bases outside the gene matches. The CDR3 is 16 residues long. Germline CDR1 SGHRS, CDR2 YFSETQ.